The clone carrying this T cell receptor (beta chain) was picked up one time. What it binds is unknown. The sample belongs to a study of T cell responses to AZD1222 COVID-19 vaccine. Study-level findings and limits: Repertoire samples came only from after the peak T cell response.

Generated by immunoSEQ multiplex PCR, the TCRdb table keeps only in-frame clones and is missing some. The data hold about 130,000 clones, with 93% observed a single time. The sample in question was peripheral blood, obtained on day 0 of AZD1222 vaccination. The sequence came from an adult in good health.

CDR3 amino acids: CASSQLDGRNEQFF. The CDR3 nucleotides read TGCGCCAGCAGCCAACTGGACGGGAGGAATGAGCAGTTCTTC. The chain joins TRBV4-3 to TRBJ2-1; 7 nucleotides match TRBD2. This CDR3 spans 14 amino acids. V was pared by 2 bases and J by 7 bases, with 5 bases of the junction left unmatched. Germline loops: CDR1 LGHNA, CDR2 YSLEER.